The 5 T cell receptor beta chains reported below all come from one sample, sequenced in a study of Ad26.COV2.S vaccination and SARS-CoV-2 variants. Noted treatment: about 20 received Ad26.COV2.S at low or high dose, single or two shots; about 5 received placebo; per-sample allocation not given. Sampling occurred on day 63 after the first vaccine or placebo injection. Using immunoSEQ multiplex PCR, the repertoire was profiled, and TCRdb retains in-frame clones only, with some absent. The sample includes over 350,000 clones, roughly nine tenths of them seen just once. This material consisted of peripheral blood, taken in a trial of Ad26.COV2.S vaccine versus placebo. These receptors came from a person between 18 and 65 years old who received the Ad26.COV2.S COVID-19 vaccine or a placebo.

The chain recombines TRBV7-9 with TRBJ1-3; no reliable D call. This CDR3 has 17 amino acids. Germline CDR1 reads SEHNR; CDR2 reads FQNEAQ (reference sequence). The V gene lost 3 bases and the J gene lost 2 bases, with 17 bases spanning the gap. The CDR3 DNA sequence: TGTGCCAGCAGCTTCCACCCCCCGGGGAAACCTGGAAACACCATATATTTT. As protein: CASSFHPPGKPGNTIYF.

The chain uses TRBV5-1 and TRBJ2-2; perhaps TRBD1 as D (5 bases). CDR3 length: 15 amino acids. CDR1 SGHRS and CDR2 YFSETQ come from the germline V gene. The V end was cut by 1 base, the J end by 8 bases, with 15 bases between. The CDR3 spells CASSLLIGEGGELFF. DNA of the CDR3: TGCGCCAGCAGCTTGTTGATAGGGGAAGGAGGGGAGCTGTTTTTT.

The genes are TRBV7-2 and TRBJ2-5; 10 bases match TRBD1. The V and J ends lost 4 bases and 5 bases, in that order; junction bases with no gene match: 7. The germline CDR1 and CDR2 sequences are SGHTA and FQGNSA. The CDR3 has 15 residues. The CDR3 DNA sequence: TGTGCCAGCAGCTCAGGGACAGGGGAAGGGGAGACCCAGTACTTC. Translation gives CASSSGTGEGETQYF.

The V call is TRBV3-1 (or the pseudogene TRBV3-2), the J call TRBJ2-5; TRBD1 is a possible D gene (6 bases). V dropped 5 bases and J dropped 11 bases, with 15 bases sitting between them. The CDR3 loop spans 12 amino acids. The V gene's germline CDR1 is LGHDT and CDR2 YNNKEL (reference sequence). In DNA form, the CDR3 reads TGTGCCAGCAGCGCCCCTCAGGGGCCACAGTACTTC. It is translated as CASSAPQGPQYF.

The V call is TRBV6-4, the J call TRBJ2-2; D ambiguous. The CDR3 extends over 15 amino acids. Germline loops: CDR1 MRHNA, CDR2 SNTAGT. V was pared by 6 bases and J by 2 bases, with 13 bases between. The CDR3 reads CASSGPFQNTGELFF. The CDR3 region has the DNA TGTGCCAGCAGCGGGCCGTTTCAAAACACCGGGGAGCTGTTTTTT.